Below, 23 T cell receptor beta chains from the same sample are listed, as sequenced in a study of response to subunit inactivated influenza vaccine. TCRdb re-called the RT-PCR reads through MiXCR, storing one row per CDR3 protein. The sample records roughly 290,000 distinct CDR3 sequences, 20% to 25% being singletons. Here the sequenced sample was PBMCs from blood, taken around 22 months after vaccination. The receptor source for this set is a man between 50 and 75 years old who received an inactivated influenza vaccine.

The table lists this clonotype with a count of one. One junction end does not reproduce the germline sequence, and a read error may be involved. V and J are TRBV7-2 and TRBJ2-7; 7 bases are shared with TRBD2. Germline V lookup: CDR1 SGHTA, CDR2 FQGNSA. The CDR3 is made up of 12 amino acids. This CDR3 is CASSKRDYGQYF. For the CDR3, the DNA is TGTGCCAGCAGCAAACGGGACTACGGGCAGTACTTC.

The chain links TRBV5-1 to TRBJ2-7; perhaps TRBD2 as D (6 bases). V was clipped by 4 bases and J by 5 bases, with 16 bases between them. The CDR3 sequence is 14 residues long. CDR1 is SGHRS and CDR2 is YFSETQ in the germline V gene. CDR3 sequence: CASSLAGLLDEQYF. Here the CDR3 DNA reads TGCGCCAGCAGCCTGGCGGGACTCCTCGACGAGCAGTACTTC.

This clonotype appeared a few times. The CDR3 coding sequence is TGTGCCAGCAGCGCGTACCAGGGGATGAACACTGAAGCTTTCTTT. Protein: CASSAYQGMNTEAFF. The chain employs TRBV7-9 and TRBJ1-1, with a weak D call TRBD1 (6 bases). The CDR3 spans 15 residues. V lost 5 bases and J 0 bases, leaving 13 bases between the germline ends. CDR1 and CDR2 (germline): SEHNR, FQNEAQ (reference sequence). Full variable domain (outside the CDR3, taken from reference TRBV7-9 and TRBJ1-1): DTGVSQNPRHKITKRGQNVTFRCDPISEHNRLYWYRQTLGQGPEFLTYFQNEAQLEKSRLLSDRFSAERPKGSFSTLEIQRTEQGDSAMYLCASSAYQGMNTEAFFGQGTRLTVV.

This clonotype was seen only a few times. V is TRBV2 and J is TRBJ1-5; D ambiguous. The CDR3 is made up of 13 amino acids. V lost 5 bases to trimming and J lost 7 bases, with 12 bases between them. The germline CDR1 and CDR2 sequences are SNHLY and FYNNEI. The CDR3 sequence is CASSWQAGQPQHF. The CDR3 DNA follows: TGTGCCAGCAGTTGGCAGGCTGGGCAGCCCCAGCATTTT. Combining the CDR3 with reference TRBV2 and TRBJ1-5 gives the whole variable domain EPEVTQTPSHQVTQMGQEVILRCVPISNHLYFYWYRQILGQKVEFLVSFYNNEISEKSEIFDDQFSVERPDGSNFTLKIRSTKLEDSAMYFCASSWQAGQPQHFGDGTRLSIL.

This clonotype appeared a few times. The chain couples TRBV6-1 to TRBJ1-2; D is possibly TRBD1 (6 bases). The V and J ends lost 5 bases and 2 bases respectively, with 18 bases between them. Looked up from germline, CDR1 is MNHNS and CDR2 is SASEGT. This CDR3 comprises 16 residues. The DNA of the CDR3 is TGTGCCAGCAGTCTCCTAAGCTCGACAGGCAACTATGGCTACACCTTC. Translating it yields CASSLLSSTGNYGYTF.

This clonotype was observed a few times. Here the CDR3 reads CASSLQGLINSPLHF. The DNA of the CDR3 is TGTGCCAGCAGCTTACAGGGCCTCATTAATTCACCCCTCCACTTT. This chain uses TRBV11-2 with TRBJ1-6; D perhaps matches TRBD1 (5 bases). V lost 2 bases and J lost 6, with 11 bases in between. This CDR3 contains 15 residues. CDR1 is SGHAT and CDR2 is FQNNGV in the germline V gene.

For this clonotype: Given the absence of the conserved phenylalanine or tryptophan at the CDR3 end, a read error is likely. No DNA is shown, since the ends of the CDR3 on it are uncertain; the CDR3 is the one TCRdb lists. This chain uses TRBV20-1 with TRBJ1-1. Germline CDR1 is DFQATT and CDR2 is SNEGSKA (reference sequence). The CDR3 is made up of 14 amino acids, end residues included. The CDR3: CSARVVQTNTEALL.

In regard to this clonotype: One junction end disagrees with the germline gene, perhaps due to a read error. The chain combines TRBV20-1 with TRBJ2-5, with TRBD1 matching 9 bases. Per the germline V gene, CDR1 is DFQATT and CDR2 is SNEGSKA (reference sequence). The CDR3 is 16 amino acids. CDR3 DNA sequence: TGCTGTGCTAGAGCCTTCCGGGACAGGGTTTTAGAGACCCAGTACTTC. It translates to CCARAFRDRVLETQYF.

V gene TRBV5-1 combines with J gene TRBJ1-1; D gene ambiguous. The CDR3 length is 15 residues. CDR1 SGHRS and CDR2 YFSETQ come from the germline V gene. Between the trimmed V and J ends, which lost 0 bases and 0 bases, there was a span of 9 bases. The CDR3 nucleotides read TGCGCCAGCAGCTTGGAGGCCAGCGTGAACACTGAAGCTTTCTTT. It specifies CASSLEASVNTEAFF.

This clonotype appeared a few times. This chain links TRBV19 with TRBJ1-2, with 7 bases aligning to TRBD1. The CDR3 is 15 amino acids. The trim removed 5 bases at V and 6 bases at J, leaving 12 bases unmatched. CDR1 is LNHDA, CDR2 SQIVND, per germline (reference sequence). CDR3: CASSLDTGEWDGYTF. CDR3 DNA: TGTGCCAGTAGTTTGGACACAGGGGAGTGGGATGGCTACACCTTC.

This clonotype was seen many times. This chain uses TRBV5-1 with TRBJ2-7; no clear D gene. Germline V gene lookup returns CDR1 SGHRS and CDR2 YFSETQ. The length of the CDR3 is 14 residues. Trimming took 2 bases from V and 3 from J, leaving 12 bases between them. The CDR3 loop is CASSLTTVVYEQYF. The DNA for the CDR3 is TGCGCCAGCAGCTTAACAACAGTTGTCTACGAGCAGTACTTC.

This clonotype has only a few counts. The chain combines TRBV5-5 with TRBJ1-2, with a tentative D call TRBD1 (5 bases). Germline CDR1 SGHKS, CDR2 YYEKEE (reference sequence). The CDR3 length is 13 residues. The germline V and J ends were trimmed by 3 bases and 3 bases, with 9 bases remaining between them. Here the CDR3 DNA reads TGTGCCAGCAGCTGGGGCCCCGACTATGGCTACACCTTC. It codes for CASSWGPDYGYTF.

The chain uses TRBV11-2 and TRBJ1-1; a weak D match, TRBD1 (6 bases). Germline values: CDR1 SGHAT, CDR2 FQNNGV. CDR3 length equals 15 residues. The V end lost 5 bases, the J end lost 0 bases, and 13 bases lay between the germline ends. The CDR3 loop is CASSVSGHLNTEAFF. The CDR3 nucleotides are TGTGCCAGCAGCGTTTCGGGACACCTGAACACTGAAGCTTTCTTT.

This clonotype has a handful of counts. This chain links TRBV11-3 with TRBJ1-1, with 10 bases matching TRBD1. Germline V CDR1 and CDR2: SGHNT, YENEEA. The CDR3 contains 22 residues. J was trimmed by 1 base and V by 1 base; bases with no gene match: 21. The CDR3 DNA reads TGTGCCAGCAGCTTAGTTTCTCAGGGACAGGGGCTTCTGCCGATATGGAACACTGAAGCTTTCTTT. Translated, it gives CASSLVSQGQGLLPIWNTEAFF.

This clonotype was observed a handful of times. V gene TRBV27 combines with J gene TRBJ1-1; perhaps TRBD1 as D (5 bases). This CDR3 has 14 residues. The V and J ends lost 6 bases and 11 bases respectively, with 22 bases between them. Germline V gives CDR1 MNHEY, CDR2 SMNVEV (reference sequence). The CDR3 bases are TGTGCCAGCAGCGATGATGTGGCAGGGTTGAGGGCTTTCTTT. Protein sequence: CASSDDVAGLRAFF.

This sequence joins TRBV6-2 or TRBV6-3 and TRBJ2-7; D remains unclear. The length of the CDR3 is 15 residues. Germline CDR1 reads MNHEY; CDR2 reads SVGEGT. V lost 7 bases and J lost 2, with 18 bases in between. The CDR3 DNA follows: TGTGCCAGCACCCGAGATATCTCCTCGACCTACGAGCAGTACTTC. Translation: CASTRDISSTYEQYF.

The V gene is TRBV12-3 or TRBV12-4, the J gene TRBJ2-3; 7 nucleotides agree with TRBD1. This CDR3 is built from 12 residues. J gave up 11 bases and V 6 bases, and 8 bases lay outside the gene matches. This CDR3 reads CASSPRQGLQYF. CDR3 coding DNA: TGTGCCAGCAGCCCCAGACAGGGCCTGCAGTATTTT.

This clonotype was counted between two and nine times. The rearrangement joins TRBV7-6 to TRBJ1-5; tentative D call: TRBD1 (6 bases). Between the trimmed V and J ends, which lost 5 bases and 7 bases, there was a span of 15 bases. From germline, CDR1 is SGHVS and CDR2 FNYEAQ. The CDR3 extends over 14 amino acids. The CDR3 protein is CASSRAGGRQPQHF. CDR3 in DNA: TGTGCCAGCAGCCGAGCTGGGGGGCGCCAGCCCCAGCATTTT. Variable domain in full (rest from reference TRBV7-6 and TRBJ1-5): GAGVSQSPRYKVTKRGQDVALRCDPISGHVSLYWYRQALGQGPEFLTYFNYEAQQDKSGLPNDRFSAERPEGSISTLTIQRTEQRDSAMYRCASSRAGGRQPQHFGDGTRLSIL.

The CDR3 loop is CSAPRSISGNQPQHF. CDR3 DNA: TGCAGTGCCCCCCGGTCAATATCGGGCAATCAGCCCCAGCATTTT. V is TRBV20-1 and J is TRBJ1-5, with unresolved D. Trimming shortened V by 6 bases and J by 2 bases, and 17 bases separated the two germline ends. In germline, CDR1 is DFQATT, CDR2 SNEGSKA (reference sequence). This CDR3 region has 15 residues.

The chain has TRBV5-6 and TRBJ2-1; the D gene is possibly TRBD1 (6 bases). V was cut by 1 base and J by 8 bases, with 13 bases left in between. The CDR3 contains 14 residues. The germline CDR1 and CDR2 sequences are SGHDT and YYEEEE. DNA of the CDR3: TGTGCCAGCAGCTTGTTTGCAGGGGCCGATGAGCAGTTCTTC. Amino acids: CASSLFAGADEQFF.

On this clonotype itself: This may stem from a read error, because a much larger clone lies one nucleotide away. In nucleotides, the CDR3 is TGTGCCAGCAGTTACACTGAAGCTTTCTTT. Amino acids: CASSYTEAFF. The J gene is TRBJ1-1, the V gene TRBV6-6; D call uncertain. Germline V CDR1 and CDR2: MNHNY, SVGAGI (reference sequence). The CDR3 has 10 amino acids. Trimming removed 2 bases at V and 5 bases at J, with 0 bases between.

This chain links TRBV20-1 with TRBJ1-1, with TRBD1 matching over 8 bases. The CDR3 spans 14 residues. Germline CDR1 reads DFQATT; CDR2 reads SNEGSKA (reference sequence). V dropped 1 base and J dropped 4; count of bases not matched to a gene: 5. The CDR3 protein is CSARVSGGTTEAFF. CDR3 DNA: TGCAGTGCTAGAGTATCAGGGGGCACCACTGAAGCTTTCTTT.

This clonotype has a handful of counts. CDR3 in amino acids: CSVRQGAGAETQYF. CDR3 bases: TGCAGCGTTAGACAGGGGGCCGGGGCGGAGACCCAGTACTTC. This sequence joins TRBV29-1 and TRBJ2-5; 10 bases match TRBD1. The germline gives CDR1 SQVTM, CDR2 ANQGSEA. The CDR3 spans 14 residues. V lost 5 bases and J lost 5; bases outside the gene matches: 8. Using reference TRBV29-1 and TRBJ2-5 for the parts outside the CDR3, the full variable domain is SAVISQKPSRDICQRGTSLTIQCQVDSQVTMMFWYRQQPGQSLTLIATANQGSEATYESGFVIDKFPISRPNLTFSTLTVSNMSPEDSSIYLCSVRQGAGAETQYFGPGTRLLVL.